This note documents a single T cell receptor (beta chain) sequence. The data derive from a study of cytomegalovirus exposure and HLA in healthy donors. In germline, CDR1 is SGHTA, CDR2 FQGNSA. Between the trimmed V and J ends, which lost 5 bases and 2 bases, there was a span of 16 bases. The CDR3 contains 16 residues. Primers: 60 Vbeta forward and 13 Jbeta reverse. Sequencing was performed with immunoSEQ multiplex PCR; in TCRdb, only in-frame clones are kept and a portion is missing. This sample has around 150,000 clones; about three quarters occur once, and the top ten carry 14%. Though probably carrying unrecorded immune exposures, donors were nominally healthy at sampling.

This sequence originates from a human donor in good health. Sequencing input: PBMCs. The chain has TRBV7-2 and TRBJ2-1; TRBD1 is a possible D gene (6 bases). The CDR3 DNA sequence: TGTGCCAGCAGCCAACAGACAGGACAACCCTACAATGAGCAGTTCTTC. Amino acids: CASSQQTGQPYNEQFF. The whole variable domain, remainder taken from reference TRBV7-2 and TRBJ2-1, is GAGVSQSPSNKVTEKGKDVELRCDPISGHTALYWYRQSLGQGLEFLIYFQGNSAPDKSGLPSDRFSAERTGGSVSTLTIQRTQQEDSAVYLCASSQQTGQPYNEQFFGPGTRLTVL.